The clone carrying this T cell receptor (beta chain) was detected ten times or more. Antigen unknown. As for treatment: skin biopsy from PPD injection site in Mantoux-positive individual. TCR cDNA received a 3' ligated oligonucleotide that carried a UMI. Reverse transcription used DNase-treated unsorted total RNA, aiming for about 1 to 1000 ng. This specimen comes from a study of naive and memory T cell subsets. Study-wide results and caveats: Both skin biopsy types reportedly yielded TCRs, tuberculin sites far more. Higher TCR numbers at tuberculin sites reflect T cell infiltration, per interpretation.

Four PCR rounds used nested alpha and beta constant region primers plus the SP2 primer. Reverse transcription of blood and skin TCR RNA was primed at alpha and beta constant regions. TCRdb recomputed calls from the UMI-ligation and nested PCR reads with MiXCR, one row per CDR3 protein. This table has 20,000 to 25,000 distinct CDR3 sequences, 5.5% to 7.5% appearing once. Trimming removed 5 bases at V and 3 bases at J, with 8 bases between. The CDR3 extends over 12 amino acids. CDR1 and CDR2 from the germline V gene are KGHSH and LQKENI. The sample here was skin, taken from a tuberculin skin test site. The sequence was collected from an adult in good health. V and J are TRBV18 and TRBJ2-7; D uncertain. CDR3 sequence reads: CASSGFGYEQYF. The CDR3 DNA reads as TGTGCCAGCTCAGGGTTTGGCTACGAGCAGTACTTC.